Following are 31 T cell receptor beta chains from one sample sequenced in a study of blood T cell repertoires in COVID-19. Profiling relied on immunoSEQ multiplex PCR, and the TCRdb table lists in-frame clones only, not all of them. The sample carries 200,000 to 250,000 clones, 88% recorded once. Sample: peripheral blood. These receptors all come from a man older than 75 with acute or convalescent COVID-19.

The gene calls are TRBV4-3 and TRBJ2-7; unclear D gene. This CDR3 contains 14 residues. V lost 0 bases to trimming and J lost 3 bases, with 9 bases between them. In germline, CDR1 is LGHNA, CDR2 YSLEER. The CDR3 region is CASSQDLRDYEQYF. In DNA, the CDR3 is TGCGCCAGCAGCCAAGATCTGAGAGACTACGAGCAGTACTTC.

CDR3 region: CASSGGQRSNQPQHF. The CDR3 nucleotides are TGTGCCAGCAGTGGGGGACAGCGGAGCAATCAGCCCCAGCATTTT. The chain uses TRBV27 and TRBJ1-5; TRBD1 agrees at 7 bases. Germline assignment: CDR1 MNHEY and CDR2 SMNVEV (reference sequence). V was pared by 5 bases and J by 1 base, with 5 bases of the junction left unmatched. The CDR3 has 15 amino acids.

This chain links TRBV19 with TRBJ1-5; 7 nucleotides agree with TRBD1. Trimming took 7 bases from V and 2 from J; bases not matched to a gene: 8. The V gene's germline CDR1 is LNHDA and CDR2 SQIVND (reference sequence). The CDR3 contains 15 residues. The CDR3 DNA reads TGTGCCAGTACCGCCCTCGGGACAGGCAATCAGCCCCAGCATTTT. Residues: CASTALGTGNQPQHF.

The chain has TRBV5-8 and TRBJ2-1; 14 nucleotides match TRBD2. With V trimmed by 6 bases and J by 6 bases, 11 bases remained unmatched. The V gene's germline CDR1 is SGHTS and CDR2 YDEGEE. The CDR3 contains 17 residues. The CDR3 sequence is CASTETGTSGGFNEQFF. The DNA of the CDR3 is TGTGCCAGCACCGAAACGGGGACTAGCGGGGGATTCAATGAGCAGTTCTTC.

This clone was observed once. This sequence joins TRBV9 and TRBJ2-1, with 9 bases that match TRBD1. Germline CDR1 and CDR2: SGDLS and YYNGEE. V trimming: 1 base; J trimming: 4 bases; junction bases outside the gene matches: 6. The CDR3 spans 16 residues. The CDR3 nucleotides are TGTGCCAGCAGCGTAATCCCGGGACAGGGATACAATGAGCAGTTCTTC. Its translation is CASSVIPGQGYNEQFF.

The chain has TRBV7-9 and TRBJ2-7; D call uncertain. Germline V lookup: CDR1 SEHNR, CDR2 FQNEAQ (reference sequence). V gave up 5 bases and J gave up 7 bases, with 9 bases separating them. The CDR3 covers 11 residues. The CDR3 nucleotides read TGTGCCAGCAGCCTACTAAAAGAGCAGTACTTC. It translates to CASSLLKEQYF.

The chain couples TRBV29-1 to TRBJ1-1; 7 bases fit TRBD1. The V gene end was trimmed by 4 bases and the J gene end by 4 bases; junction bases not matched to a gene: 6. The CDR3 has 13 amino acids. Germline V gene sequence: CDR1 SQVTM, CDR2 ANQGSEA. The CDR3 is CSVVRGRSTEAFF. The CDR3 nucleotides are TGCAGCGTTGTTAGGGGGCGGAGCACTGAAGCTTTCTTT.

This rearrangement joins TRBV7-6 to TRBJ2-1, with D perhaps matching TRBD1 (7 bases). Trimming stripped 4 bases from V and 0 bases from J, with 28 bases between. CDR3 length: 21 residues. The V gene's germline CDR1 is SGHVS and CDR2 FNYEAQ. CDR3 residues: CASSSWGGTVWGPSSYNEQFF. CDR3 sequence (DNA): TGTGCCAGCAGCTCATGGGGCGGGACAGTTTGGGGTCCCAGCTCCTACAATGAGCAGTTCTTC.

V usage is TRBV18 and J usage is TRBJ2-3, with 10 nucleotides matching TRBD2. Germline V gives CDR1 KGHSH, CDR2 LQKENI. CDR3 size: 16 residues. J gave up 0 bases and V 6 bases, and 6 bases lay outside the gene matches. Here the CDR3 reads CASSSSGRVSTDTQYF. CDR3 nucleotides: TGTGCCAGCTCTTCCAGCGGGAGGGTTAGCACAGATACGCAGTATTTT.

The chain links TRBV19 to TRBJ2-2; the match to TRBD2 covers 7 bases. The V gene's germline CDR1 is LNHDA and CDR2 SQIVND (reference sequence). The CDR3 consists of 13 residues. V was clipped by 6 bases and J by 6 bases; unmatched bases: 4. CDR3 nucleotides: TGTGCCAGTAGATCTAGCGGACCCGGGGAGCTGTTTTTT. Translated: CASRSSGPGELFF.

This chain joins TRBV28 and TRBJ2-7, with 10 bases fitting TRBD1. With 6 bases clipped from V and 6 bases from J, the junction kept 8 bases outside the gene matches. CDR3 size: 14 residues. Germline V gives CDR1 MDHEN, CDR2 SYDVKM. CDR3 amino acids: CASRQTGGSGEQYF. The CDR3 DNA reads as TGTGCCAGCAGGCAGACAGGGGGCTCGGGCGAGCAGTACTTC.

V and J are TRBV5-1 and TRBJ2-7; a possible D gene is TRBD2 (6 bases). This CDR3 comprises 15 residues. Trimming shortened V by 4 bases and J by 3 bases, and 17 bases separated the two germline ends. Germline V CDR1 and CDR2: SGHRS, YFSETQ. The CDR3 protein is CASSLGGDRSYEQYF. Written as DNA, the CDR3 is TGCGCCAGCAGCCTTGGAGGGGATAGAAGCTACGAGCAGTACTTC.

This chain connects TRBV5-6 to TRBJ2-5; 8 nucleotides match TRBD1. Trimming took 9 bases from V and 4 from J; bases not matched to a gene: 8. The germline V gene has CDR1 SGHDT and CDR2 YYEEEE. CDR3 length equals 13 residues. The CDR3, as DNA: TGTGCCACCGGAAGGACAGGGCGAGAGACCCAGTACTTC. This translates into CATGRTGRETQYF.

This clone was detected once. The chain joins TRBV6-5 to TRBJ1-2; 9 bases map to TRBD1. The trim removed 9 bases at V and 4 bases at J, leaving 12 bases unmatched. Germline V gene sequence: CDR1 MNHEY, CDR2 SVGAGI. The CDR3 contains 15 residues. This CDR3 is CASSPTDRGAYGYTF. The DNA for the CDR3 is TGTGCCAGTTCCCCCACCGACAGGGGGGCCTATGGCTACACCTTC.

CDR3 residues: CAIGASGRNHEQYF. The CDR3 region has the DNA TGTGCCATCGGGGCTAGCGGGAGGAATCACGAGCAGTACTTC. The V gene is TRBV10-3, the J gene TRBJ2-7; the match to TRBD2 covers 11 bases. This CDR3 contains 14 residues. V lost 8 bases to trimming and J lost 5 bases; unmatched junction nucleotides: 8. CDR1 is ENHRY and CDR2 is SYGVKD in the germline V gene.

This chain's CDR3 is CASSILSGDLYEQYF. The CDR3, as DNA: TGTGCCAGCTCAATACTGAGCGGGGACCTCTACGAGCAGTACTTC. The V and J genes are TRBV18 and TRBJ2-7, with 7 bases lining up with TRBD2. The CDR3 is made up of 15 amino acids. Trimming took 5 bases from V and 3 from J; bases not matched to a gene: 10. CDR1 and CDR2 from the germline V gene are KGHSH and LQKENI.

The chain combines TRBV6-2 or TRBV6-3 with TRBJ2-7, with 10 bases matching TRBD1. Germline loops: CDR1 MNHEY, CDR2 SVGEGT. V shed 6 bases, J shed 4 bases, and the junction held 12 bases outside the gene matches. The CDR3 contains 16 residues. This CDR3 is CASSPGQGGVGYEQYF. As DNA, the CDR3 is TGTGCCAGCAGCCCTGGACAGGGGGGCGTAGGGTACGAGCAGTACTTC.

This clone has a single count. The rearrangement uses TRBV2 and TRBJ2-3; 12 bases match TRBD2. The CDR3 is made up of 17 amino acids. The V gene end was trimmed by 4 bases and the J gene end by 3 bases; junction bases not matched to a gene: 8. Germline CDR1 is SNHLY and CDR2 is FYNNEI. CDR3 in DNA: TGTGCCAGCAGTGCCGGACTAGCGGGAAGAGGGACAGATACGCAGTATTTT. The encoded protein is CASSAGLAGRGTDTQYF. Together with reference TRBV2 and TRBJ2-3, the CDR3 gives the full variable domain: EPEVTQTPSHQVTQMGQEVILRCVPISNHLYFYWYRQILGQKVEFLVSFYNNEISEKSEIFDDQFSVERPDGSNFTLKIRSTKLEDSAMYFCASSAGLAGRGTDTQYFGPGTRLTVL.

The genes are TRBV27 and TRBJ1-5; 8 positions agree with TRBD1. V shed 5 bases and J 1 base; nucleotides not matched to a gene: 7. Germline CDR1 reads MNHEY; CDR2 reads SMNVEV (reference sequence). This CDR3 contains 16 residues. This CDR3 reads CASSPGTGVSNQPQHF. In DNA, the CDR3 is TGTGCCAGCAGTCCTGGGACAGGAGTAAGCAATCAGCCCCAGCATTTT.

The rearrangement links TRBV7-8 to TRBJ1-6; D remains unclear. The CDR3 is made up of 15 amino acids. CDR1 and CDR2 (germline): SGHVS, FQNEAQ. The ends were cut back, 1 base at V and 6 bases at J, with 10 bases in the middle. CDR3 nucleotides: TGTGCCAGCAGCTTAGAATGGGCAGCTAATTCACCCCTCCACTTT. Protein: CASSLEWAANSPLHF.

The chain has TRBV5-1 and TRBJ2-5; a possible D gene is TRBD1 (5 bases). V gave up 4 bases and J gave up 3 bases, with 16 bases separating them. The length of the CDR3 is 15 residues. The germline V gene encodes CDR1 SGHRS and CDR2 YFSETQ. Written as DNA, the CDR3 is TGCGCCAGCAGCCCGCAGATTGGGGCGGAAGAGACCCAGTACTTC. Translation gives CASSPQIGAEETQYF.

The gene calls are TRBV2 and TRBJ1-4; a possible D gene is TRBD1 (6 bases). The CDR3 contains 16 residues. The germline V gene encodes CDR1 SNHLY and CDR2 FYNNEI. V was cut by 0 bases and J by 5 bases, with 13 bases left in between. Here the CDR3 reads CASSEAGADSNEKLFF. For the CDR3, the DNA is TGTGCCAGCAGTGAAGCGGGGGCGGACAGCAATGAAAAACTGTTTTTT.

The rearrangement uses TRBV7-2 and TRBJ1-2; D might be TRBD1 (5 bases). This CDR3 comprises 14 residues. Germline V CDR1 and CDR2: SGHTA, FQGNSA. V lost 1 base, J lost 7 bases, and 13 bases lay in between. CDR3 in amino acids: CASSLEGRASGYTF. The CDR3 coding sequence is TGTGCCAGCAGCTTAGAGGGCAGGGCAAGTGGCTACACCTTC.

The chain joins TRBV4-3 to TRBJ2-7, with 13 bases matching TRBD2. The germline V gene encodes CDR1 LGHNA and CDR2 YSLEER. After removal of 1 base from V and 6 bases from J, the junction contained 6 bases not matched to a gene. There are 16 residues in the CDR3. Written as DNA, the CDR3 is TGCGCCAGCAGCCAAGGTGCGGGACTAGCGGGGCGCGAGCAGTACTTC. Encoded protein: CASSQGAGLAGREQYF.

This clone was detected only once. This sequence joins TRBV2 and TRBJ2-5; 8 bases are shared with TRBD2. This CDR3 has 15 amino acids. The ends lost 1 base at V and 1 base at J; junction bases unmatched: 2. CDR1 is SNHLY, CDR2 FYNNEI, per germline. The CDR3 loop reads CASSEGGLAQETQYF. CDR3 sequence (DNA): TGTGCCAGCAGTGAAGGCGGACTAGCCCAAGAGACCCAGTACTTC. The entire variable domain, with the rest obtained from reference TRBV2 and TRBJ2-5, is as follows: EPEVTQTPSHQVTQMGQEVILRCVPISNHLYFYWYRQILGQKVEFLVSFYNNEISEKSEIFDDQFSVERPDGSNFTLKIRSTKLEDSAMYFCASSEGGLAQETQYFGPGTRLLVL.

Here the CDR3 reads CASSLDPRRELFF. CDR3 nucleotides: TGTGCCAGCAGTTTAGATCCGAGGAGGGAGCTGTTTTTT. This chain links TRBV28 with TRBJ2-2; no definite D call. CDR1 and CDR2 from the germline V gene are MDHEN and SYDVKM. The CDR3 runs to 13 residues. Trimming cost V 2 bases and J 9 bases, with 10 bases left between them.

This clone was counted a single time. The sample has other DNA sequences that encode this CDR3 too. V and J are TRBV5-1 and TRBJ2-7, with 9 bases matching TRBD1. The V gene's germline CDR1 is SGHRS and CDR2 YFSETQ. Germline trimming cut 0 bases from V and 6 bases from J; bases unmatched to any gene: 7. The CDR3 is made up of 15 amino acids. Written as DNA, the CDR3 is TGCGCCAGCAGCTTGGCCGGGACAGGGACAGGCGAGCAGTACTTC. The encoded protein is CASSLAGTGTGEQYF.

In its sample, this clone was seen once. The chain links TRBV7-3 to TRBJ2-2, with 9 bases fitting TRBD1. CDR3 size: 17 residues. From germline, CDR1 is SGHTA and CDR2 FQGTGA. With 0 bases clipped from V and 8 bases from J, the junction kept 10 bases outside the gene matches. CDR3 in DNA: TGTGCCAGCAGCTTAACGTGGGGACAGGGAGTAAGGGGGGAGCTGTTTTTT. The encoded protein is CASSLTWGQGVRGELFF.

V usage is TRBV25-1 and J usage is TRBJ1-1, with a possible D match to TRBD1 (5 bases). CDR1 is MGHDK, CDR2 SYGVNS, per germline. Trimming removed 5 bases from V and 8 bases from J, with 12 bases in between. This CDR3 spans 12 amino acids. DNA for the CDR3: TGTGCCAGCAGTCCGGGTGGGGGGGAAGCTTTCTTT. Its protein product is CASSPGGGEAFF.

The chain combines TRBV3-1 (or the pseudogene TRBV3-2) with TRBJ1-1; 7 bases line up with TRBD1. Germline trimming cut 3 bases from V and 3 bases from J; bases unmatched to any gene: 13. This CDR3 spans 17 amino acids. Germline CDR1 and CDR2: LGHDT and YNNKEL (reference sequence). The CDR3, as DNA: TGTGCCAGCAGCCAGAGGCGGGACAGCCGAGGGGACACTGAAGCTTTCTTT. Protein product: CASSQRRDSRGDTEAFF.

The chain combines TRBV5-1 with TRBJ2-2; the match to TRBD2 covers 8 bases. V shed 5 bases, J shed 6 bases, and the junction held 12 bases outside the gene matches. Germline CDR1 is SGHRS and CDR2 is YFSETQ. This CDR3 spans 16 amino acids. This CDR3 reads CASRVDPSGPAGELFF. In nucleotides, the CDR3 is TGCGCCAGCAGGGTCGACCCTAGCGGGCCCGCCGGGGAGCTGTTTTTT.